These 30 T cell receptor beta chains came from one sample sequenced in a study of T cell changes during pregnancy in multiple sclerosis. The assay was immunoSEQ multiplex PCR, and TCRdb's table has in-frame clones only and misses some. The table includes roughly 80,000 clones, approximately 90% detected once. The specimen comprised peripheral blood, sampled before pregnancy. The receptors were gathered from a female donor with multiple sclerosis, enrolled in a pregnancy study.

The J gene is TRBJ1-5, the V gene TRBV7-9; 7 positions match TRBD1. The trim removed 5 bases at V and 2 bases at J, leaving 3 bases unmatched. The CDR3 is 14 residues long. The germline gives CDR1 SEHNR, CDR2 FQNEAQ (reference sequence). The CDR3 region is CASSIDRGNQPQHF. The CDR3 DNA reads TGTGCCAGCAGCATTGACAGGGGCAATCAGCCCCAGCATTTT.

V is TRBV6-6 and J is TRBJ2-3, with TRBD1 matching 7 bases. Per the germline V gene, CDR1 is MNHNY and CDR2 is SVGAGI (reference sequence). J lost 1 base, V lost 10 bases, and 14 bases had no gene match. The CDR3 is 16 residues long. The chain's CDR3 is CATNARTGWGTDTQYF. The CDR3 region has the DNA TGTGCCACCAACGCCCGGACAGGATGGGGCACAGATACGCAGTATTTT.

The DNA of the CDR3 is TGTGCCAGCAGCGTAGCGGCGGGGGCAAATGAGCAGTTCTTC. It is translated as CASSVAAGANEQFF. The V call is TRBV9, the J call TRBJ2-1; perhaps TRBD2 as D (7 bases). Per germline, CDR1 SGDLS and CDR2 YYNGEE. Trimming cost V 0 bases and J 7 bases, with 11 bases left between them. CDR3 length: 14 amino acids.

The chain couples TRBV4-1 to TRBJ2-1, with 10 bases lining up with TRBD2. CDR1 and CDR2 (germline): MGHRA, YSYEKL. V lost 1 base to trimming and J lost 4 bases; unmatched junction nucleotides: 4. This CDR3 has 16 amino acids. The CDR3 nucleotides read TGCGCCAGCAGCCAAGGGGCTAGCGGGAGATACAATGAGCAGTTCTTC. Protein product: CASSQGASGRYNEQFF.

This chain's CDR3 is CASSEAATGGEQFF. For the CDR3, the DNA is TGTGCCAGCAGTGAAGCCGCGACAGGCGGGGAGCAGTTCTTC. The rearrangement uses TRBV2 and TRBJ2-1; TRBD1 is a possible D gene (6 bases). Per the germline V gene, CDR1 is SNHLY and CDR2 is FYNNEI. V was trimmed by 0 bases and J by 10 bases, leaving 13 bases between them. This CDR3 contains 14 residues.

This clone was seen at least ten times. The chain has TRBV6-5 and TRBJ1-2; 7 bases are a match to TRBD1. Losses at the gene ends were 4 bases for V and 4 bases for J; bases not matched to a gene: 9. Germline V gene data show CDR1 as MNHEY and CDR2 as SVGAGI. The CDR3 extends over 15 amino acids. The CDR3, as DNA: TGTGCCAGCAGTTTCACCGGGACAGTCCTCTATGGCTACACCTTC. This translates into CASSFTGTVLYGYTF.

The chain couples TRBV29-1 to TRBJ2-3; 8 nucleotides match TRBD2. The J segment lost 4 bases and the V segment lost 5 bases, leaving 8 bases of the junction unmatched. The CDR3 sequence is 14 residues long. Germline V gives CDR1 SQVTM, CDR2 ANQGSEA. Written as DNA, the CDR3 is TGCAGCGTTAGTATAGCGGGATTCGCAGATACGCAGTATTTT. Residues: CSVSIAGFADTQYF.

The chain couples TRBV5-6 to TRBJ2-3; D is ambiguous. The CDR3 loop spans 16 amino acids. Germline-derived CDR1 and CDR2 are SGHDT and YYEEEE. V lost 4 bases and J 0 bases, leaving 15 bases between the germline ends. The CDR3 loop reads CASSRYPSTSTDTQYF. CDR3 DNA sequence: TGTGCCAGCAGCCGTTACCCATCAACTAGCACAGATACGCAGTATTTT.

This chain uses TRBV9 with TRBJ1-2; no firm D call. The CDR3 is 11 amino acids. The germline V gene encodes CDR1 SGDLS and CDR2 YYNGEE. Between the trimmed V and J ends, which lost 3 bases and 8 bases, there was a span of 8 bases. The DNA of the CDR3 is TGTGCCAGCAGCGATACTGTCGGCTACACCTTC. Protein sequence: CASSDTVGYTF.

This sequence joins TRBV28 and TRBJ1-2; D gene unclear. Trimming shortened V by 8 bases and J by 2 bases, and 6 bases separated the two germline ends. The CDR3 contains 11 residues. Looked up from germline, CDR1 is MDHEN and CDR2 is SYDVKM. Written as DNA, the CDR3 is TGTGCCAGCGGCCGAAACTATGGCTACACCTTC. This codes for CASGRNYGYTF.

This sequence joins TRBV5-5 and TRBJ2-6; D is possibly TRBD1 (5 bases). CDR1 is SGHKS and CDR2 is YYEKEE in the germline V gene (reference sequence). The CDR3 has 15 residues. Trimming stripped 0 bases from V and 2 bases from J, with 6 bases between. The CDR3 region has the DNA TGTGCCAGCAGCTTGGTAGGGGCTGGGGCCAACGTCCTGACTTTC. It codes for CASSLVGAGANVLTF.

The V call is TRBV6-1, the J call TRBJ1-2; 8 bases align to TRBD1. With V trimmed by 4 bases and J by 8 bases, 9 bases remained unmatched. The CDR3 consists of 14 residues. Germline V gene lookup returns CDR1 MNHNS and CDR2 SASEGT. The CDR3 bases are TGTGCCAGCAGTGTAGGACAGGGTACGGGCGGCTACACCTTC. Residues: CASSVGQGTGGYTF.

J is TRBJ1-5 and V is TRBV6-6; TRBD1 matches 7 bases. The trim removed 6 bases at V and 0 bases at J, leaving 5 bases unmatched. This CDR3 spans 15 amino acids. The germline V gene encodes CDR1 MNHNY and CDR2 SVGAGI (reference sequence). CDR3 in amino acids: CASSTGVHSNQPQHF. CDR3 nucleotides: TGTGCCAGCAGCACAGGGGTCCATAGCAATCAGCCCCAGCATTTT.

The chain joins TRBV18 to TRBJ2-7, with TRBD1 matching over 8 bases. The CDR3 is 13 residues long. Germline V gives CDR1 KGHSH, CDR2 LQKENI. The V segment lost 6 bases and the J segment 5 bases; nucleotides outside the gene matches: 6. The CDR3 nucleotides read TGTGCCAGCTCGGGACAGGTGAGCGACGAGCAGTACTTC. Its translation: CASSGQVSDEQYF. The whole variable domain, remainder taken from reference TRBV18 and TRBJ2-7, is NAGVMQNPRHLVRRRGQEARLRCSPMKGHSHVYWYRQLPEEGLKFMVYLQKENIIDESGMPKERFSAEFPKEGPSILRIQQVVRGDSAAYFCASSGQVSDEQYFGPGTRLTVT.

In DNA, the CDR3 is TGTGCCAGCAGTTCCCCCGGGACTAGCGGGAGGGAATCCTACGAGCAGTACTTC. Translation gives CASSSPGTSGRESYEQYF. V gene TRBV28 combines with J gene TRBJ2-7, with 16 nucleotides matching TRBD2. Looked up from germline, CDR1 is MDHEN and CDR2 is SYDVKM. The CDR3 has 18 residues. Trimming removed 4 bases from V and 1 base from J; junction bases left unmatched: 7.

The V and J genes are TRBV6-5 and TRBJ2-7; tentative D call: TRBD1 (6 bases). Germline lookup yields CDR1 MNHEY and CDR2 SVGAGI. The V gene lost 2 bases and the J gene lost 3 bases, with 11 bases spanning the gap. The length of the CDR3 is 14 residues. The CDR3, as DNA: TGTGCCAGCAGTTACGGGCAGGGGCTCTACGAGCAGTACTTC. This translates into CASSYGQGLYEQYF.

The chain is built from TRBV5-4 and TRBJ1-2; tentative D call: TRBD1 (5 bases). The CDR3 is made up of 15 amino acids. With 6 bases removed from V and 7 bases from J, the gap between germline ends came to 22 bases. The germline gives CDR1 SGHNT, CDR2 YYREEE (reference sequence). The CDR3 nucleotides are TGTGCCAGCACCCCCGCAATTGGTAGGGGCCGTGGCTACACCTTC. This codes for CASTPAIGRGRGYTF.

In its sample, this clone was seen a few times. V gene TRBV2 combines with J gene TRBJ2-7, with D hard to call. The germline CDR1 and CDR2 sequences are SNHLY and FYNNEI. V lost 3 bases to trimming and J lost 2 bases, with 5 bases between them. This CDR3 is 12 amino acids long. This chain's CDR3 is CASSEATYEQYF. CDR3 nucleotide sequence: TGTGCCAGCAGTGAGGCAACCTACGAGCAGTACTTC.

This clone occurred once. CDR3 in amino acids: CASSLGAGGQETQYF. Here the CDR3 DNA reads TGTGCCAGCAGCTTAGGGGCGGGAGGACAAGAGACCCAGTACTTC. This rearrangement joins TRBV7-9 to TRBJ2-5; the match to TRBD2 covers 8 bases. This CDR3 has 15 amino acids. CDR1 is SEHNR and CDR2 is FQNEAQ in the germline V gene (reference sequence). The ends lost 1 base at V and 2 bases at J; junction bases unmatched: 3.

The CDR3 DNA reads as TGTGCCTGGAGTGTACTGGTGCGGGGGTCGCCCCCTGGCTACACCTTC. As protein: CAWSVLVRGSPPGYTF. V is TRBV30 and J is TRBJ1-2; D possibly corresponds to TRBD1 (5 bases). The ends were cut back, 0 bases at V and 7 bases at J, with 21 bases in the middle. Looked up from germline, CDR1 is GTSNPN and CDR2 is SVGIG (reference sequence). This CDR3 is built from 16 residues. The full variable domain, in which reference TRBV30 and TRBJ1-2 provide the parts outside the CDR3, is SQTIHQWPATLVQPVGSPLSLECTVEGTSNPNLYWYRQAAGRGLQLLFYSVGIGQISSEVPQNLSASRPQDRQFILSSKKLLLSDSGFYLCAWSVLVRGSPPGYTFGSGTRLTVV.

This clone has only one observation. The chain carries TRBV27 and TRBJ2-5, with 8 bases fitting TRBD2. V dropped 6 bases and J dropped 13; count of bases not matched to a gene: 16. The CDR3 has 14 amino acids. The germline V gene encodes CDR1 MNHEY and CDR2 SMNVEV (reference sequence). CDR3 nucleotides: TGTGCCAGCAGCTCACCCAGCGGGAGCCCCCCACTGTACTTC. Encoded protein: CASSSPSGSPPLYF.

The J gene is TRBJ2-1, the V gene TRBV15; TRBD1 aligns across 8 bases. The junction had 2 bases not matched to a gene; V was cut back by 5 bases and J by 5 bases. Germline V gene lookup returns CDR1 LNHNV and CDR2 YYDKDF (reference sequence). The CDR3 has 13 residues. CDR3: CATSRDRNNEQFF. The CDR3 coding sequence is TGTGCCACCAGCCGGGACAGGAACAATGAGCAGTTCTTC. Based on the CDR3 plus reference TRBV15 and TRBJ2-1, the full variable domain is DAMVIQNPRYQVTQFGKPVTLSCSQTLNHNVMYWYQQKSSQAPKLLFHYYDKDFNNEADTPDNFQSRRPNTSFCFLDIRSPGLGDTAMYLCATSRDRNNEQFFGPGTRLTVL.

The chain has TRBV25-1 and TRBJ2-3, with D unresolved. Trimming removed 4 bases at V and 0 bases at J, with 5 bases between. This CDR3 contains 13 residues. The germline V gene encodes CDR1 MGHDK and CDR2 SYGVNS. This CDR3 reads CASSVQSTDTQYF. The CDR3, as DNA: TGTGCCAGCAGTGTACAAAGCACAGATACGCAGTATTTT.

The rearrangement uses TRBV9 and TRBJ2-3, with TRBD2 matching 7 bases. After removal of 4 bases from V and 0 bases from J, the junction contained 8 bases not matched to a gene. Germline V gene sequence: CDR1 SGDLS, CDR2 YYNGEE. The CDR3 sequence is 16 residues long. In nucleotides, the CDR3 is TGTGCCAGCAGCCCCCGACTAGCATTAAGCACAGATACGCAGTATTTT. It translates to CASSPRLALSTDTQYF. Together with reference TRBV9 and TRBJ2-3, the CDR3 gives the full variable domain: DSGVTQTPKHLITATGQRVTLRCSPRSGDLSVYWYQQSLDQGLQFLIQYYNGEERAKGNILERFSAQQFPDLHSELNLSSLELGDSALYFCASSPRLALSTDTQYFGPGTRLTVL.

This chain links TRBV6-5 with TRBJ2-3, with D maybe TRBD2 (7 bases). Trimming left V 4 bases short and J 2 bases short, with 13 bases between. CDR3 length: 15 residues. Germline CDR1 and CDR2: MNHEY and SVGAGI. DNA of the CDR3: TGTGCCAGCAGTTTAGGGGGAGGGCACACAGATACGCAGTATTTT. Translating it yields CASSLGGGHTDTQYF.

This rearrangement joins TRBV2 to TRBJ2-5; no clear D gene. V was pared by 7 bases and J by 5 bases, with 11 bases between. Germline V gives CDR1 SNHLY, CDR2 FYNNEI. The CDR3 has 12 residues. The CDR3 region is CASILRQETQYF. DNA for the CDR3: TGTGCCAGCATACTGCGGCAGGAGACCCAGTACTTC.

The chain joins TRBV6-1 to TRBJ1-5; D ambiguous. The CDR3 spans 15 residues. V lost 3 bases and J lost 2, with 11 bases in between. Germline lookup yields CDR1 MNHNS and CDR2 SASEGT. The CDR3 sequence is CASSDGSVGNQPQHF. In DNA form, the CDR3 reads TGTGCCAGCAGTGACGGGTCGGTGGGCAATCAGCCCCAGCATTTT.

V is TRBV2 and J is TRBJ1-4; the D gene is possibly TRBD1 (5 bases). Trimming shortened V by 7 bases and J by 5 bases, and 17 bases separated the two germline ends. Germline V CDR1 and CDR2: SNHLY, FYNNEI. This CDR3 is built from 15 residues. For the CDR3, the DNA is TGTGCCAGCACAAAGCTTAAGGGGCCCAATGAAAAACTGTTTTTT. Protein sequence: CASTKLKGPNEKLFF.

The rearrangement links TRBV5-6 to TRBJ2-1; 12 positions agree with TRBD2. The ends lost 4 bases at V and 0 bases at J; junction bases unmatched: 8. The CDR3 is 18 residues long. In germline, CDR1 is SGHDT, CDR2 YYEEEE. CDR3 bases: TGTGCCAGCAGCAAGGGACTAGCGGGCGGCAGCTCCTACAATGAGCAGTTCTTC. Amino acid sequence: CASSKGLAGGSSYNEQFF.

This clone was seen a few times. V usage is TRBV6-1 and J usage is TRBJ1-5; 8 bases map to TRBD1. Germline CDR1 and CDR2: MNHNS and SASEGT. The CDR3 length is 14 residues. V trimming: 7 bases; J trimming: 7 bases; junction bases outside the gene matches: 9. The chain's CDR3 is CASTLTGARQPQHF. CDR3 coding DNA: TGTGCCAGCACCCTGACAGGGGCACGCCAGCCCCAGCATTTT.